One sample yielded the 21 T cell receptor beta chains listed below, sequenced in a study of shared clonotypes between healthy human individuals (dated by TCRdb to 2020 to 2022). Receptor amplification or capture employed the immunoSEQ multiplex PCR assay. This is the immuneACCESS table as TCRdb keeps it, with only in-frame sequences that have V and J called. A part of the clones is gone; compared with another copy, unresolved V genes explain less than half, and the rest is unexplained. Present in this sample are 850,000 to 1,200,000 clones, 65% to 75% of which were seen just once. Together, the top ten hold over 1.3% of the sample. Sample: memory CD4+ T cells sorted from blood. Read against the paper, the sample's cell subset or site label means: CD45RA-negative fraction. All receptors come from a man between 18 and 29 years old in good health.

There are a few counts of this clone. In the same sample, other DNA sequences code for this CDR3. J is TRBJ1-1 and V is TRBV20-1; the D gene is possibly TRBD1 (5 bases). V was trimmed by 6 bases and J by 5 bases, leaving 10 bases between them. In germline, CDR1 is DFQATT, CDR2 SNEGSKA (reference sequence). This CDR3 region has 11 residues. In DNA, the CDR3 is TGCAGTGCAGAGAGGGGAACTGAAGCTTTCTTT. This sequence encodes CSAERGTEAFF.

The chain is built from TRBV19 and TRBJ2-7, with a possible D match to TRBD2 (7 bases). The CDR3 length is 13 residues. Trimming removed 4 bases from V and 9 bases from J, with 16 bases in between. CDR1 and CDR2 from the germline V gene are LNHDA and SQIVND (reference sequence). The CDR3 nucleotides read TGTGCCAGTAGTAGCGGGGGCCCGGAGGCGCAGTACTTC. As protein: CASSSGGPEAQYF.

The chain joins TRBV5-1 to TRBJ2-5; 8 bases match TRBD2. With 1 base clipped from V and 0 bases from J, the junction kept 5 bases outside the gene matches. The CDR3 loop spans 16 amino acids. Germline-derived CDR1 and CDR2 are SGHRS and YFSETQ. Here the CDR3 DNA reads TGCGCCAGCAGCTTGTGGGGAGCGGGGGACCAAGAGACCCAGTACTTC. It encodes CASSLWGAGDQETQYF. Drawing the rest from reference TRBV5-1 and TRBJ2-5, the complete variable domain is KAGVTQTPRYLIKTRGQQVTLSCSPISGHRSVSWYQQTPGQGLQFLFEYFSETQRNKGNFPGRFSGRQFSNSRSEMNVSTLELGDSALYLCASSLWGAGDQETQYFGPGTRLLVL.

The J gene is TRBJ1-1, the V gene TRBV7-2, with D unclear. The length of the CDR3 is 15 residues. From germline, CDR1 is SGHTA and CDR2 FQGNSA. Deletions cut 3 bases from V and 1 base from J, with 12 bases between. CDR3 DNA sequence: TGTGCCAGCAGCTTTTCCTATGACCCGAACACTGAAGCTTTCTTT. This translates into CASSFSYDPNTEAFF.

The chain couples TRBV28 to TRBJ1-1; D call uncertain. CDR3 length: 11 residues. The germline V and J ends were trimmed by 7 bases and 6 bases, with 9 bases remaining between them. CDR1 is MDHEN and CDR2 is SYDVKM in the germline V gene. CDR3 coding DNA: TGTGCCAGCACCAGACTTGCTGAAGCTTTCTTT. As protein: CASTRLAEAFF.

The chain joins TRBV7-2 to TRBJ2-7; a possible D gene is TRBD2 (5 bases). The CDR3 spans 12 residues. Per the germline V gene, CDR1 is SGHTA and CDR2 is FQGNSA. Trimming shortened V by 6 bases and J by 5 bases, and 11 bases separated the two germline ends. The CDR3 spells CASRPGLHEQYF. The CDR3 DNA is TGTGCCAGCAGACCCGGACTGCACGAGCAGTACTTC.

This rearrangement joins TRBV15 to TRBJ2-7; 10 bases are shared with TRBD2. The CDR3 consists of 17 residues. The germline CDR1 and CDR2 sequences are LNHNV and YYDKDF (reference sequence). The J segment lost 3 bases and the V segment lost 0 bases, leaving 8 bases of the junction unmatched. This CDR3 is CATSRDQMVAGGYEQYF. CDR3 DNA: TGTGCCACCAGCAGAGATCAGATGGTAGCGGGGGGCTACGAGCAGTACTTC. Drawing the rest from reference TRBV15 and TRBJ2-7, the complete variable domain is DAMVIQNPRYQVTQFGKPVTLSCSQTLNHNVMYWYQQKSSQAPKLLFHYYDKDFNNEADTPDNFQSRRPNTSFCFLDIRSPGLGDTAMYLCATSRDQMVAGGYEQYFGPGTRLTVT.

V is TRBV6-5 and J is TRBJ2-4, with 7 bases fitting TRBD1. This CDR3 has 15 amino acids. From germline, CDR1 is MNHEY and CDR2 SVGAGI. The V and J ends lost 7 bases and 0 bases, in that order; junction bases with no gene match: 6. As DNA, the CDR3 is TGTGCCAGCACTGGCAGGGGGACAGCCAAAAACATTCAGTACTTC. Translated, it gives CASTGRGTAKNIQYF.

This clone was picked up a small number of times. The CDR3 loop is CASSLERGGDTQYF. In DNA form, the CDR3 reads TGTGCCAGCAGTTTAGAGCGGGGGGGTGATACGCAGTATTTT. The rearrangement links TRBV28 to TRBJ2-3; the match to TRBD2 covers 10 bases. The V segment lost 2 bases and the J segment 6 bases; nucleotides outside the gene matches: 2. Germline CDR1 reads MDHEN; CDR2 reads SYDVKM. The CDR3 runs 14 residues.

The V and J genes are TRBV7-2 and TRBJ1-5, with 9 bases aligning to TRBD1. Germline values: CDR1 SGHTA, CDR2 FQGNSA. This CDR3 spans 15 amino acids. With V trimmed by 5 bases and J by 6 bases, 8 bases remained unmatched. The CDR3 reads CASSTGTGNSQPQHF. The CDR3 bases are TGTGCCAGCAGCACCGGGACAGGGAATAGTCAGCCCCAGCATTTT.

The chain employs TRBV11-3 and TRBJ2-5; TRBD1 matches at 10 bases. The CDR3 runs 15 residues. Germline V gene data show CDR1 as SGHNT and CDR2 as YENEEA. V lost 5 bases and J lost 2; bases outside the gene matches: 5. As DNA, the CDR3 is TGTGCCAGCAGCCACGGGACAGGGGTGCAAGAGACCCAGTACTTC. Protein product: CASSHGTGVQETQYF.

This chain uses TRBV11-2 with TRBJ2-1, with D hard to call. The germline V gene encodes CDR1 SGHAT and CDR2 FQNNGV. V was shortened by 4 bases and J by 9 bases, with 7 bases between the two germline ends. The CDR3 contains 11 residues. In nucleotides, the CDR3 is TGTGCCAGCAGCTCCACAGTTGAGCAGTTCTTC. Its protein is CASSSTVEQFF.

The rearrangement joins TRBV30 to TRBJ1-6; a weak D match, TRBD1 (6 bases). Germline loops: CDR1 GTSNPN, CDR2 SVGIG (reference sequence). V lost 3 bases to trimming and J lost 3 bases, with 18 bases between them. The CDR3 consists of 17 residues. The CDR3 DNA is TGTGCCTGGAGAGGGGGTTCCTCACCCCTCTATAATTCACCCCTCCACTTT. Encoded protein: CAWRGGSSPLYNSPLHF.

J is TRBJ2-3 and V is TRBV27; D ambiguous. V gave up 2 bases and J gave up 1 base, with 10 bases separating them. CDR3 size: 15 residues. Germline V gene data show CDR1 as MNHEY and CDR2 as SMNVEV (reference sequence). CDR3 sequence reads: CASSLVVRGTDTQYF. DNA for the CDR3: TGTGCCAGCAGTTTAGTAGTTCGGGGCACAGATACGCAGTATTTT.

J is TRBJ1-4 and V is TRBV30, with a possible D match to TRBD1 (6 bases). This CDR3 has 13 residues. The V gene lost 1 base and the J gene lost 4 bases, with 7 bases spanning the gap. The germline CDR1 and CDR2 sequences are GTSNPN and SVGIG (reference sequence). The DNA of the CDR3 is TGTGCCTGGAGTGACAGGGTTAATGAAAAACTGTTTTTT. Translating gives CAWSDRVNEKLFF.

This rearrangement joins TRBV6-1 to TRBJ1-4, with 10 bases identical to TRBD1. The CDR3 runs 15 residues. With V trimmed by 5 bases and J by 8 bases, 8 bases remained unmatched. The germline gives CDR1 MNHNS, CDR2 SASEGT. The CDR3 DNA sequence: TGTGCCAGCAGTACGCCGGGACAGGGGAACGAAAAACTGTTTTTT. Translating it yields CASSTPGQGNEKLFF.

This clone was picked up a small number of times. The CDR3 spells CASSSVPGGMNSPLHF. CDR3 DNA: TGTGCCAGCAGCTCGGTGCCGGGAGGGATGAATTCACCCCTCCACTTT. V gene TRBV5-4 combines with J gene TRBJ1-6; no definite D call. The CDR3 spans 16 residues. Germline loops: CDR1 SGHNT, CDR2 YYREEE (reference sequence). The V gene lost 3 bases and the J gene lost 7 bases, with 17 bases spanning the gap.

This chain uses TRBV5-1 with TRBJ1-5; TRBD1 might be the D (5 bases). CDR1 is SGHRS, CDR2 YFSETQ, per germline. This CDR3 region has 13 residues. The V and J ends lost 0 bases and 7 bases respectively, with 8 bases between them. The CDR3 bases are TGCGCCAGCAGCTTGGATGGGACCCAGCCCCAGCATTTT. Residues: CASSLDGTQPQHF.

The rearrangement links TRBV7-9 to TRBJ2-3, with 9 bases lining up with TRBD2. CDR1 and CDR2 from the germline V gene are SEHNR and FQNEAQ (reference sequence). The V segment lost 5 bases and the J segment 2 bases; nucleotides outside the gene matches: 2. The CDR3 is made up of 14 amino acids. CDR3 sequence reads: CASSASGVTDTQYF. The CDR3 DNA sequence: TGTGCCAGCAGCGCTAGCGGGGTCACAGATACGCAGTATTTT.

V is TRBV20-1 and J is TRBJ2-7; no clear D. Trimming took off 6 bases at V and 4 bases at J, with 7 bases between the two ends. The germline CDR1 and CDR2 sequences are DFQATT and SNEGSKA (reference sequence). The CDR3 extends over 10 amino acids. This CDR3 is CSAQAYEQYF. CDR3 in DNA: TGCAGTGCCCAAGCGTACGAGCAGTACTTC.

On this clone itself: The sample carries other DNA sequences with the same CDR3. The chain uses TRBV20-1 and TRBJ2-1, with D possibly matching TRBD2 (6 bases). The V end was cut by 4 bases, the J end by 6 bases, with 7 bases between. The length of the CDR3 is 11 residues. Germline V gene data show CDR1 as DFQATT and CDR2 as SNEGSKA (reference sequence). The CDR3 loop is CSATGVNEQFF. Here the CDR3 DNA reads TGCAGTGCTACGGGAGTCAATGAGCAGTTCTTC.